Listed below are T cell receptor beta chains from one sample, sequenced in a study of CD8 T cells in ankylosing spondylitis. Using its own MiXCR run on the 5' RACE reads, TCRdb lists one record per CDR3 protein. The sample lists around 340,000 distinct CDR3 sequences; roughly 20% were seen once. Material for sequencing was blood, either unsorted or a sorted T cell fraction (not recorded which). The receptors were sampled from a male donor with ankylosing spondylitis or in good health (not recorded which). Both conserved end residues are part of each CDR3. D genes are given only for firm matches. Size is omitted from some rows. Given values are once, few, many or a class for expanded clones.

j_gene | d_gene | abundance | v_gene | CDR3aa | CDR3nt
TRBJ2-1 | TRBD2 | few | TRBV5-1 | CASSDTSGGPYNEQFF | TGCGCCAGCAGCGATACTAGCGGGGGACCTTACAATGAGCAGTTCTTC
TRBJ2-3 | NA | NA | TRBV29-1 | CSVEFRDGADTQYF | TGCAGCGTTGAGTTTCGGGACGGTGCAGATACGCAGTATTTT
TRBJ1-3 | NA | NA | TRBV13 | CASSLIGGNTIYF | TGTGCCAGCAGCTTAATTGGTGGAAACACCATATATTTT
TRBJ2-7 | NA | NA | TRBV11-2 | CASSLDRFRQGSYEQYF | TGTGCCAGCAGCTTAGATCGATTCCGGCAGGGGAGTTACGAGCAGTACTTC
TRBJ2-1 | TRBD1 | NA | TRBV6-1 | CASSTTGEDGEQFF | TGTGCCAGCAGCACGACAGGGGAGGACGGTGAGCAGTTCTTC
TRBJ2-5 | NA | few | TRBV2 | CASTSSRETQYF | TGTGCCAGCACAAGCAGCAGAGAGACCCAGTACTTC
TRBJ2-1 | NA | few | TRBV20-1 | CSARDFVWAGDYNEQFF | TGCAGTGCTAGAGATTTCGTCTGGGCAGGGGACTACAATGAGCAGTTCTTC
TRBJ2-2 | NA | NA | TRBV10-3 | CAIRISNTGELFF | TGTGCCATCAGGATTTCGAACACCGGGGAGCTGTTTTTT
TRBJ2-3 | NA | NA | TRBV5-1 | CASSPSAGTPDTQYF | TGCGCCAGCAGCCCGTCGGCGGGGACCCCAGATACGCAGTATTTT
TRBJ2-5 | TRBD2 | many | TRBV6-5 | CASSYSLAGAQETQYF | TGTGCCAGCAGTTACTCACTAGCGGGGGCCCAAGAGACCCAGTACTTC
TRBJ2-5 | TRBD2 | NA | TRBV29-1 | CSALPGLAGEDGETQYF | TGCAGCGCCCTTCCGGGACTAGCGGGGGAGGATGGGGAGACCCAGTACTTC
TRBJ2-1 | NA | few | TRBV11-2 | CASSLVRRRFISYNEQFF | TGTGCCAGCAGCTTAGTTAGAAGGCGTTTCATTTCCTACAATGAGCAGTTCTTC
TRBJ2-1 | NA | NA | TRBV12-3/TRBV12-4 | CASSFAGVSDEQFF | TGTGCCAGCAGTTTCGCAGGGGTCAGCGATGAGCAGTTCTTC
TRBJ2-1 | TRBD2 | few | TRBV13 | CASSQLAATYNEQFF | TGTGCCAGCAGCCAACTAGCGGCGACCTACAATGAGCAGTTCTTC
TRBJ2-7 | NA | NA | TRBV20-1 | CSARDLGFYEQYF | TGCAGTGCTAGAGATCTGGGTTTCTACGAGCAGTACTTC
TRBJ2-7 | TRBD2 | few | TRBV18 | CASSPASGGYEQYF | TGTGCCAGCTCACCGGCTAGCGGGGGTTACGAGCAGTACTTC
TRBJ1-1 | NA | few | TRBV4-1 | CASSQDAQNTEAFF | TGCGCCAGCAGCCAAGATGCCCAGAACACTGAAGCTTTCTTT
TRBJ2-1 | TRBD1 | many | TRBV12-3/TRBV12-4 | CASSPGMRTGGLQFF | TGTGCCAGCAGTCCCGGAATGCGGACAGGGGGCCTCCAGTTCTTC
TRBJ2-1 | NA | NA | TRBV18 | CASSQGGSEQFF | TGTGCCAGCTCGCAGGGGGGTTCGGAGCAGTTCTTC
TRBJ2-7 | NA | NA | TRBV10-2 | CASKLDSPYEQYF | TGCGCCAGCAAACTGGACAGTCCCTACGAGCAGTACTTC
TRBJ2-5 | NA | NA | TRBV28 | CASSFVGLQETQYF | TGTGCCAGCAGTTTTGTAGGGCTCCAAGAGACCCAGTACTTC
TRBJ2-1 | NA | NA | TRBV20-1 | CSARGRIGGRDNNEQFF | TGCAGTGCTAGAGGTCGCATAGGGGGACGGGACAACAATGAGCAGTTCTTC
TRBJ2-3 | TRBD2 | NA | TRBV12-3/TRBV12-4 | CASSLVNFGGGNTDTQYF | TGTGCCAGCAGTTTAGTTAATTTTGGCGGGGGGAACACAGATACGCAGTATTTT
TRBJ1-6 | TRBD1 | few | TRBV11-2 | CASSHDRGGSPLHF | TGTGCCAGCAGTCACGACAGGGGGGGATCACCCCTCCACTTT
TRBJ2-2 | TRBD2 | few | TRBV3-1 | CASSQTSGGARTGELFF | TGTGCCAGCAGCCAAACTAGCGGGGGGGCACGAACCGGGGAGCTGTTTTTT
TRBJ2-1 | TRBD2 | NA | TRBV3-1 | CASRPTGGPGNEQFF | TGTGCCAGCAGACCGACGGGGGGGCCAGGGAATGAGCAGTTCTTC
TRBJ2-2 | NA | NA | TRBV20-1 | CSARGAYNTGELFF | TGCAGTGCTAGGGGGGCGTATAACACCGGGGAGCTGTTTTTT